This T cell receptor (beta chain) is drawn from a study of early T cells in non-severe SARS-CoV-2 infection. Study background: Sequencing input comprised bulk RNA from unsorted whole blood; chain pairing was not available.

This clonotype was counted at least ten times. What it binds is unknown. The germline V and J ends were trimmed by 1 base and 1 base, with 14 bases remaining between them. Germline values: CDR1 SGHVS, CDR2 FNYEAQ. The CDR3 totals 18 residues. Study observations and caveats: Sequences matched to VDJdb favored anti-spike CD8 responses, while private and CD4 specificities were missed.

Individual cDNA molecules were tagged with unique molecular identifiers. TCRdb re-analysed the 5' RACE reads in MiXCR, keeping a single row per CDR3 protein. This sample has about 80,000 distinct CDR3 sequences, with approximately 5% found just once. Material: whole blood, obtained at baseline. This TCR came from an adult who was a healthcare worker with PCR-confirmed SARS-CoV-2 infection or an uninfected control (not recorded which). The gene calls are TRBV7-6 and TRBJ2-6, with a tentative D call TRBD1 (6 bases). The CDR3 nucleotides read TGTGCCAGCAGCTTAGGGACAGCCTTCTCATCTGGGGCCAACGTCCTGACTTTC. Translation: CASSLGTAFSSGANVLTF.